This T cell receptor beta chain was sequenced for a study of blood T cell repertoires in COVID-19. Study-level information: There were acute and convalescent COVID-19 samples, and they came from the United States, Italy and Spain.

Trimming stripped 4 bases from V and 0 bases from J, with 10 bases between. The CDR3 contains 15 residues. Looked up from germline, CDR1 is LNHDA and CDR2 is SQIVND (reference sequence). Original data processing: Amplification of reference gene primers provided the estimated nucleated cell counts. Profiling relied on immunoSEQ multiplex PCR, and the TCRdb table lists in-frame clones only, not all of them. For V, J and clone size, that table is used; D and trimming come from the DNA. The sample has approximately 290,000 clones; about 85% are singletons. This clonotype was obtained from a human donor with COVID-19, enrolled during active disease. The donor label of this sample is uncertain. This chain links TRBV19 with TRBJ2-4; no definite D call. Sequencing was carried out using peripheral blood. CDR3 in amino acids: CASSTQQLAKNIQYF. The CDR3 nucleotides read TGTGCCAGTAGTACCCAACAGTTAGCCAAAAACATTCAGTACTTC.